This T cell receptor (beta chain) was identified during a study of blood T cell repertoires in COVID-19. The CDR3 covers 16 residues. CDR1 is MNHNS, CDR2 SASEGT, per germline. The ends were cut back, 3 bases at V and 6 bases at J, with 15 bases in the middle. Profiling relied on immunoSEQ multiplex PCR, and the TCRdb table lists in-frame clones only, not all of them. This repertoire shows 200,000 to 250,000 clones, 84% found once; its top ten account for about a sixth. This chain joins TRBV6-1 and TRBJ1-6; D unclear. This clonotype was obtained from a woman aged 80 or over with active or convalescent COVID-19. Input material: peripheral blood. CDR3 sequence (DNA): TGTGCCAGCAGTGACGGGTTAACACCTGGTAATTCACCCCTCCACTTT. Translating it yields CASSDGLTPGNSPLHF.